This T cell receptor beta chain is drawn from a study of blood T cell repertoires in COVID-19. Sequencing used immunoSEQ multiplex PCR; TCRdb keeps in-frame clones, though not all of them. Found here are tens of thousands of clones, approximately 85% of them singletons; the top ten hold around 35%. This CDR3 contains 16 residues. V lost 3 bases and J 0 bases, leaving 12 bases between the germline ends. In germline, CDR1 is SGHAT, CDR2 FQNNGV. This chain links TRBV11-2 with TRBJ2-4; maybe TRBD2 (6 bases). The TCR originated in a man aged 65 to 85 with acute or convalescent COVID-19. Sequenced material: peripheral blood. Written as DNA, the CDR3 is TGTGCCAGCAGCTTCGGTGGGGGACTAGCCAAAAACATTCAGTACTTC. Residues: CASSFGGGLAKNIQYF.